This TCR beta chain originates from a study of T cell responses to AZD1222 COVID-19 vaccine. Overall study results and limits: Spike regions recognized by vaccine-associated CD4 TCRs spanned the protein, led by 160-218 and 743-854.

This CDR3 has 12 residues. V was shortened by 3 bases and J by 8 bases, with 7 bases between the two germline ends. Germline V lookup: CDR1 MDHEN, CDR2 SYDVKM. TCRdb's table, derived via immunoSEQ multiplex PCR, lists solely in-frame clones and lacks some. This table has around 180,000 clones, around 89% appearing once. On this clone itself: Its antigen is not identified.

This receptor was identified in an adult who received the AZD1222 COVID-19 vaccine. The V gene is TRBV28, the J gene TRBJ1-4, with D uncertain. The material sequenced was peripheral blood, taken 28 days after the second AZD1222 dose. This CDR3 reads CASSLGREKLFF. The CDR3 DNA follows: TGTGCCAGCAGTTTGGGTCGGGAAAAACTGTTTTTT.